The T cell receptor beta chain described here comes from a study of tumor-infiltrating T cells and Merkel cell polyomavirus listed by TCRdb under 2017. Context from the whole study: The study examined CD8+ T cells specific for the Merkel cell polyomavirus KLL epitope in Merkel cell carcinoma patients. Varying disease stages were represented at patient presentation, and patients were followed for a median of 2.7 years (range about 1.1 to 6.0 years). Patients received varied, non-standardized therapies including chemotherapy, radiation and immunotherapies. TRB sequencing covered KLL-tetramer-sorted cells from blood or tumor-infiltrating lymphocytes in some 15 samples, plus 12 matched whole-tumor samples. Most whole-tumor samples were obtained as 25-micron curls cut from formalin-fixed, paraffin-embedded tissue blocks. In the whole study, one tumor sample was a frozen nodal tumor digest, and another tumor sample was a flash-frozen core biopsy of a metastasis.

To note about this clone: The specificity of this receptor is unknown. Base qualities are not provided; no much larger clone lies one nucleotide away.

Libraries were built with the immunoSEQ multiplex PCR assay. Genomic DNA extraction, TRB sequencing and normalization were carried out by Adaptive Biotechnologies (Seattle, WA). Per the original workflow: Clonality was calculated as one minus the Shannon entropy of productive TRB sequences, normalized by log2 of unique productive sequences. KLL-specific clonotypes in tumors were identified by matching TCRbeta CDR3 amino acid sequences to those from the tetramer-sorted sample of each patient. TCRdb provides this immuneACCESS table in a form limited to in-frame rearrangements. Some clones are lacking; in checked studies, under half of them reflect an unresolved V gene, and why the rest are absent is not known. The V and J calls and the clone size are those of that table, but D and trimming were determined from the DNA. In all, the sample holds 20,000 to 25,000 clones, and about 90% of those were seen once. In total, the top ten clones hold roughly 2.6% of the sample.

All patients' tumors stained robustly positive for Merkel cell polyomavirus Large T antigen by immunohistochemistry. Around 12 Merkel cell carcinoma patients with robust KLL-tetramer+ populations, above 0.04% of CD8+ T cells, in blood and/or cultured TIL were included. All patients were Caucasian, with a median age of around 69 years and a range of roughly 50 to 85 years. Lymph node tumors were analyzed for patients with unknown primaries who presented with nodal disease, or when there was not enough primary tissue. V is cut by 0 bases and J by 1 base, and the space between the germline ends is 9 bases. Reading from cysteine to phenylalanine, the CDR3 counts 15 amino acids. This entry keeps only the CDR3 DNA: 45 bases, framed from base 1. Per the germline V gene, SGDLS is the CDR1 and YYNGEE is the CDR2. On the study overall, not on this receptor specifically: More unique KLL-specific clonotypes in tumors (roughly 5-120 vs 0-3) was associated with a significant MCC-specific survival advantage (P = 0.0051). KLL-specific TRB repertoires were diverse and largely private, with only one public clonotype among about 430 unique sequences, shared by two patients. The study examined just one viral epitope, so T cells targeting other Merkel cell polyomavirus epitopes were not captured. The small sample size of the study (n of about 13 patients) is recognized as a limitation. Significantly improved MCC-specific survival was associated with a higher intratumoral fraction of KLL-specific T cells (roughly 1.9-18% versus about 0-0.15%).

Sequenced sample: lymph node tissue. The TCR originated in a man aged 45-60 years with Merkel cell carcinoma. The rearrangement joined TRBV9 to TRBJ2-3; a weak D assignment points to TRBD2 (6 bases agree). The CDR3 reads CASSVGIAGTDTQYF. The DNA sequence is given as TGTGCCAGCAGCGTAGGAATAGCGGGCACAGATACGCAGTATTTT.